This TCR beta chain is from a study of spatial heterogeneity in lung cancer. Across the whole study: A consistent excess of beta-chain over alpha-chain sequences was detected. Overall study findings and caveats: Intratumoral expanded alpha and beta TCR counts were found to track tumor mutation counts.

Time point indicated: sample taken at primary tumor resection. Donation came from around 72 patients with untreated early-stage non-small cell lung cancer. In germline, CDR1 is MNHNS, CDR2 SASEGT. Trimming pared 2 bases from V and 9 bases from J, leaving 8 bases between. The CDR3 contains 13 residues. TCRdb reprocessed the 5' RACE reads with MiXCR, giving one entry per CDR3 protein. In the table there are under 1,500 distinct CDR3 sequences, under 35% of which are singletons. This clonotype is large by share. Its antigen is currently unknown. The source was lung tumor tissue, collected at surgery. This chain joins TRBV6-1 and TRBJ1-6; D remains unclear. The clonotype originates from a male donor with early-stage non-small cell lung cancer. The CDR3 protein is CASSERRASPLHF. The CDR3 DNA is TGTGCCAGCAGTGAACGTCGGGCTTCACCCCTCCACTTT.